This TCR beta chain was obtained from a study of blood T cell repertoires in COVID-19 (dated by TCRdb to the early 2020s). Background on the whole study: Samples covering the acute and convalescent phases of COVID-19 were provided by collaborators in the United States, Italy and Spain. The prospective study material was composed of cDNA or gDNA derived from T cells, B-cell-depleted T cells, or PBMCs. Deeply sampled blood TCRbeta repertoires from subjects exposed to, actively infected with, or recovered from COVID-19 were included in the dataset. A freely available public database, intended as a resource for researchers studying the immune response to SARS-CoV-2, is where the repertoires were released. Samples were obtained from the ongoing ImmuneRACE study (first 160 participants) and from approximately 1,200 subjects provided by 6 global collaborators. A de-identified subject ID, COVID-19 status, age in years and sex were almost always included in the sample metadata. Where available, HLA class I and class II types were obtained from metadata supplied by the sample provider rather than from assay-based typing. Study-level results and caveats: How much clinical and demographic metadata was included differed by source and by participant, and the metadata was provided uncurated.

In the prospective study, participants were roughly 18 to 89 years old, resided in 24 geographic areas of the United States, and were enrolled through a virtual design. Cohort assignment in the prospective study relied on participant-reported clinical history from a screening survey and a study questionnaire. Exposed participants had been in contact, within 2 weeks of entering the study, with a person who had a PCR-confirmed or clinician-diagnosed case of COVID-19. Each participant in the prospective study had whole blood, serum and a nasopharyngeal or oropharyngeal swab collected by mobile phlebotomists. Over a roughly 2-month period, participants in the prospective study had the option of providing additional blood draws and questionnaires. Prospective study blood samples were shipped either frozen or at room temperature before DNA extraction. Regarding this clone: The clone's antigen remains unknown. The sample holds no much larger clone one base away, and base qualities are not on file.

Looking up the germline V gene yields CDR1 SGDLS and CDR2 YYNGEE. Germline trimming amounts to 4 bases on V and 6 bases on J, with 15 as the count of junction bases outside the gene matches. Inclusive of the bounding cysteine and phenylalanine, the CDR3 is 16 residues long. Only CDR3 DNA is held: 48 bases, read in frame from base 1. The immunoSEQ Assay, a bias-controlled multiplex PCR, was used to amplify TCRbeta CDR3 regions from genomic DNA. Concerning the study's data processing: The number of nucleated cells in each sample was estimated by amplification of reference gene primers within the assay. To quantify the absolute abundance of each unique TCRbeta CDR3 rearrangement, sequence reads were collapsed and filtered. For each sample, productive Simpson clonality was calculated as the square root of Simpson's diversity index over productive rearrangements. The source is immuneACCESS, and TCRdb retained only in-frame sequences with V and J called. Part of the clones is not carried over; for the studies checked, unresolved V genes explain less than half of this, and the remainder is unexplained. V and J calls and clone size are copied from that table; D and trimming were computed from the DNA. Across this sample there are roughly 230,000 clones, with around 83% seen only once. The ten largest clones represent 5% to 8% of the sample.

The TCR sequence derives from a woman between 50 and 59 years old who had been exposed to COVID-19. The V and J segments used are TRBV9 and TRBJ2-7; 8 bases in between match TRBD2. The sample was PBMCs or T cells enriched from blood (not recorded which). For the CDR3, the sequence is CASSPRGGAGALEQYF. The DNA reads as follows: TGTGCCAGCAGCCCCCGGGGGGGGGCGGGGGCTCTCGAGCAGTACTTC.